This T cell receptor (beta chain) was sequenced during a study of T cell clonotyping in hematopoietic cell transplantation (dated by TCRdb to the early 2020s). In the study overall: Pretransplant samples from recipients were collected after cytoreduction. In the study, more than 120 blood samples were gathered from a few dozen consecutive transplant recipients and their related donors. Patient recruitment ran from late 2015 to early 2017, and follow-up continued until late 2020 or death. Broader findings and caveats from the paper: Just a small fraction of recipient repertoires overlapped with donor repertoires, and more than 97% appeared de novo at the given depth. Broader TCR repertoire diversity after transplant was predicted by Inverse Simpson Index values from donors and from recipients before transplant. After transplant, TCR diversity in recipients dropped, and pathologically expanded clonotypes climbed progressively between day 30 and day 180. The sample size was limited, and CD4 and CD8 repertoire contributions could not be separated because cells were not sorted.

The immunoSEQ assay, a bias-controlled multiplex PCR using V- and J-specific primers, was used to amplify TCR beta CDR3 regions from genomic DNA. A second PCR step added a proprietary barcode and Illumina adapter sequences to the CDR3 amplicons. An Illumina MiSeq instrument was used to sequence the CDR3 libraries. The original pipeline was this. Export and quality control were done with immunoSEQ Analyzer 3.0, while downstream analyses used R Bioconductor and Immunarch. Only productive rearrangements in the normalized downsampled data set went into calculating the repertoire metrics. In the normalized cohort, clonotypes with more than 5 templates were defined as pathologically expanded. The Inverse Simpson Index was used to measure repertoire diversity. To capture all clonotypes, CMV-specificity analyses were performed on the non-normalized data set. Held by TCRdb, this immuneACCESS table contains in-frame sequences only and omits some clones. Under half of the omission traces to an unresolved V gene where checked; the cause of the rest is unknown. That table is the source of V, J and clone size, and D and trimming were worked out from the DNA. For this sample the table gives about 43,000 clones, of which 85% were detected only once. Jointly, the top ten make up 2.5% to 3% of the sample.

To note about this clone: Its antigen target is currently unknown. No much larger clone exists at a distance of one base, and base qualities are not known.

Reading from cysteine to phenylalanine, the CDR3 counts 14 amino acids. Only the CDR3 region is kept as DNA, spanning 42 bases read in frame from base 1. Based on the germline V gene, the CDR1 and CDR2 sequences are SGHRS and YFSETQ. At the junction V is shortened by 5 bases and J by 4 bases, with 15 bases in between. The time point label for this specimen denotes: recipient sample about 28 days before transplant, after cytoreduction. Blood from recipients was drawn roughly 28 days before transplant, then again at days 30, 100 and 180 after transplant. Nuclei Lysis Solution was used to extract genomic DNA from fresh or cryopreserved unfractionated peripheral blood mononuclear cells.

The sequence derives from a man in his 60s with acute myeloid leukemia. Some clones in this sample may be carry-over from other donors' samples. Specimen: peripheral blood mononuclear cells, collected before stem cell transplant. Recombination joined TRBV5-1 with TRBJ1-1; there is no confident call for the D gene. The CDR3 in this case is CASSFGQAGTEAFF. The base sequence is TGCGCCAGCAGTTTTGGGCAGGCGGGCACTGAAGCTTTCTTT. Full variable domain (CDR3 extended with the reference TRBV5-1 and TRBJ1-1 proteins): KAGVTQTPRYLIKTRGQQVTLSCSPISGHRSVSWYQQTPGQGLQFLFEYFSETQRNKGNFPGRFSGRQFSNSRSEMNVSTLELGDSALYLCASSFGQAGTEAFFGQGTRLTVV.